This TCR beta chain was captured by sequencing in a study of blood T cell repertoires in COVID-19. Turning to the study itself: The samples span acute and convalescent COVID-19 from the United States, Italy and Spain.

Germline V CDR1 and CDR2: SEHNR, FQNEAQ (reference sequence). V dropped 5 bases and J dropped 4 bases, with 15 bases sitting between them. The CDR3 sequence is 14 residues long. Authors' data handling: By means of reference gene primer amplification, nucleated cell counts were estimated. Libraries were prepared by immunoSEQ multiplex PCR; TCRdb keeps only in-frame clonotypes and omits some of them. V, J and clone size derive from that table, while D and trimming were established from the DNA sequence. The sample includes 200,000 to 250,000 clones, over 75% of them seen just once. This TCR derives from a human donor in a cohort sampled during active COVID-19. V gene TRBV7-9 combines with J gene TRBJ2-7, with TRBD2 as a possible D gene (6 bases). Sequencing was performed on peripheral blood. CDR3 residues: CASSRGLRGYEQYF. The CDR3, as DNA: TGTGCCAGCAGCCGAGGACTAAGGGGATACGAGCAGTACTTC.